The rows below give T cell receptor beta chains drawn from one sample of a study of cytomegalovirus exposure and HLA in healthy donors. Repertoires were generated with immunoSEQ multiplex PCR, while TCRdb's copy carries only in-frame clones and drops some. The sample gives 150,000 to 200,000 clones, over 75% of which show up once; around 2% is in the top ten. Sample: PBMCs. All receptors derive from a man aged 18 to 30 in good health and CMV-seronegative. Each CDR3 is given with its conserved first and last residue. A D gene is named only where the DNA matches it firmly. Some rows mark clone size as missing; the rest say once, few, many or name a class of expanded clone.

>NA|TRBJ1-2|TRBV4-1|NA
TGCGCCAGCAGCCAAAAGGCGGGACCTAACTATGGCTACACCTTC
CASSQKAGPNYGYTF
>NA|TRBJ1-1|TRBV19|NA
TGTGCCACGGGGGGGACTGAAGCTTTCTTT
CATGGTEAFF
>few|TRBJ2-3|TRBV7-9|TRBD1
TGTGCCAGCAGAACCGGACAGGGAGGTGATAGTGGCACAGATACGCAGTATTTT
CASRTGQGGDSGTDTQYF
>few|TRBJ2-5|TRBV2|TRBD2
TGTGCCAGCAGGGAACCGGGACTAGCGGGTGACTTC
CASREPGLAGDF
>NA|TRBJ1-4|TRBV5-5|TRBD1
TGTGCCAGCAGCGGTAGACAGGGGGCGTACGAAAAACTGTTTTTT
CASSGRQGAYEKLFF
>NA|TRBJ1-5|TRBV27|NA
TGTGCCAGCAGTTCATCCACGAGAGGGAATCAGCCCCAGCATTTT
CASSSSTRGNQPQHF
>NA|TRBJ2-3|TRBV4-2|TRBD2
TGTGCCAGCAGCCAAGATCCGGGACTAGCTTCAAATACGCAGTATTTT
CASSQDPGLASNTQYF
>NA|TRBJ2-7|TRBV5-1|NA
TGCGCCAGCAGCTTGGAGCAGGGTCCTATATACGAGCAGTACTTC
CASSLEQGPIYEQYF
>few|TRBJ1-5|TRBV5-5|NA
TGTGCCAGCAGCTTAACAGGACGACAGCCCCAGCATTTT
CASSLTGRQPQHF
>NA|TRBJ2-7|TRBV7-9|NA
TGTGCCAGCAGCTTAGCGAACAGGCAAAGTCCTGTTTACGAGCAGTACTTC
CASSLANRQSPVYEQYF
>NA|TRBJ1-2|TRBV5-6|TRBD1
TGTGCCACCGCACAGGGGGTAAGCAGTAGGAACTATGGCTACACCTTC
CATAQGVSSRNYGYTF
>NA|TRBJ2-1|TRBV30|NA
TGTGCCTGGAAAAAGGCGGGATCCACGGGGGAGCAGTTCTTC
CAWKKAGSTGEQFF
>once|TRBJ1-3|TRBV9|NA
TGTGCCAGCAGCACGACGGACAGCGTTCTCTCTGCAGGAAACACCATATATTTT
CASSTTDSVLSAGNTIYF
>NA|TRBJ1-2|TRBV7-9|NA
TGTGCCAGCAGTAAAACGGAGGGGTCTAACTATGGCTACACCTTC
CASSKTEGSNYGYTF
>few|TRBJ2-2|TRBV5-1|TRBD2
TGCGCCAGCAGCTTGGGGTCGAGTGGGCGGGAGAGCGAGCCGGGCACCGGGGAGCTGTTTTTT
CASSLGSSGRESEPGTGELFF
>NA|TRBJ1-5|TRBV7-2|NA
TGTGCCAGCAGCACCCGGGACAACAATCAGCCCCAGCATTTT
CASSTRDNNQPQHF
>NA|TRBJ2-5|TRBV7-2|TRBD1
TGTGCCAGCAGCTCCCCGGGACAGGGAGGAGAGACCCAGTACTTC
CASSSPGQGGETQYF
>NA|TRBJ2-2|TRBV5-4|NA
TGTGCCAGCAGCCCTCTCGGACGGGATCCCGGGGAGCTGTTTTTT
CASSPLGRDPGELFF
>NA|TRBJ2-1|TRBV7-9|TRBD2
TGTGCCAGCAGCCCTAGGTCTAGCGGGAGCTTCAATGAGCAGTTCTTC
CASSPRSSGSFNEQFF
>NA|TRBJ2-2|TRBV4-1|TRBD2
TGCGCCAGCAGCCAAACACCGGGACTAGGTTACGCCGGGGAGCTGTTTTTT
CASSQTPGLGYAGELFF
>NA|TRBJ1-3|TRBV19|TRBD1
TGTGCCACCCTTGGGGGGGACAGGGGACTCTCTGGAAACACCATATATTTT
CATLGGDRGLSGNTIYF
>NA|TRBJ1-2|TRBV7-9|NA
TGTTCCAGCAGCTTAAGCGAAGTTGGCTACACCTTC
CSSSLSEVGYTF
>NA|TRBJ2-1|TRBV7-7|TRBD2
TGTGCTAGCAGCTTAGAAGTTAGCGGGTGGGGATCCTACAATGAGCAGTTCTTC
CASSLEVSGWGSYNEQFF
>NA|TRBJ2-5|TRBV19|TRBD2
TGTGCCAGTAGTATAGTTGGAGGGACTAGCGGGGGAGAAGAGACCCAGTACTTC
CASSIVGGTSGGEETQYF